The TCR beta chain described here comes from a study of control samples from healthy donors and cancer patients. Here immunoSEQ multiplex PCR was the method, and the copy in TCRdb shows in-frame clones only, minus some. The sample holds about 82,000 clones; around 94% are singletons and the top ten take around 4.5%. CDR3 size: 16 residues. Germline assignment: CDR1 SGHVS and CDR2 FQNEAQ. Trimming took off 0 bases at V and 6 bases at J, with 15 bases between the two ends. This clone has a single count. The clonotype originates from a woman aged 18-29 years in good health. This chain links TRBV7-8 with TRBJ1-5; TRBD1 might be the D (6 bases). Input material: blood. The CDR3 DNA follows: TGTGCCAGCAGCTTAGCGCGGACAGTGGGAGGTCAGCCCCAGCATTTT. Translation gives CASSLARTVGGQPQHF.